This T cell receptor (beta chain) emerged from a study of blood T cell repertoires in COVID-19. Study-level information: PBMCs, B-cell-depleted T cells, or T cells provided the cDNA or gDNA that made up the material.

Methods used by the authors: Estimated nucleated cell counts came from reference gene primer amplification. Produced via immunoSEQ multiplex PCR; TCRdb's table is partial and in-frame only. That table furnishes V, J and clone size, whereas the DNA furnished D and trimming. This sample has tens of thousands of clones; 70% to 90% occur once, and the top ten carry 22%. Per the germline V gene, CDR1 is MDHEN and CDR2 is SYDVKM. V was trimmed by 6 bases and J by 1 base, leaving 9 bases between them. The CDR3 is made up of 13 amino acids. J is TRBJ1-2 and V is TRBV28, with D unclear. The sequenced material came from peripheral blood. The receptor was derived from a woman older than 75 in a cohort sampled during active or convalescent COVID-19. CDR3 sequence reads: CASRLTLNYGYTF. The CDR3 nucleotides read TGTGCCAGCAGACTGACACTTAACTATGGCTACACCTTC.